There are a few counts of the clone carrying this TCR beta chain. The data stem from a study of blood T cells in healthy people across ages. A sample-barcoded 5' primer and a J-beta primer mix were used in a second PCR of about 6 to 11 cycles. TCRdb independently ran MiXCR on the 5' RACE reads; one entry per CDR3 protein. The table includes roughly 800,000 distinct CDR3 sequences, under 40% detected once. Sequencing was done on a sample of blood. The sequence was obtained from a man between 18 and 35 years old in good health.

The CDR3 protein is CASSPGAGGNNEQFF. The CDR3 coding sequence is TGCGCCAGCAGCCCCGGGGCGGGGGGCAACAATGAGCAGTTCTTC. This chain uses TRBV5-1 with TRBJ2-1, with TRBD2 matching 8 bases. Germline V lookup: CDR1 SGHRS, CDR2 YFSETQ. The CDR3 is 15 residues long. J was trimmed by 5 bases and V by 4 bases; bases with no gene match: 8.